Below are 16 T cell receptor beta chains sequenced from a single sample in a study of blood T cell repertoires in COVID-19 (TCRdb year 2020). The library relied on the immunoSEQ multiplex PCR assay. TCRdb took this table from immuneACCESS and kept in-frame rearrangements with V and J called. Such tables lack part of the clones; where checked against another copy, unresolved V genes explain under half of the gap, and the rest is unexplained. The sample has about 74,000 clones on record, roughly 79% of them singletons. In total, the top ten clones hold roughly 20% of the sample. Sequenced input: peripheral blood. Receptors originate from a man in his sixties or seventies with acute or convalescent COVID-19.

The gene calls are TRBV5-4 and TRBJ2-3; no clear D. The germline gives CDR1 SGHNT, CDR2 YYREEE (reference sequence). CDR3 length: 15 residues. The V end was cut by 1 base, the J end by 1 base, with 10 bases between. The CDR3 spells CASSLTWARTDTQYF. CDR3 nucleotide sequence: TGTGCCAGCAGCTTGACATGGGCCCGCACAGATACGCAGTATTTT.

The chain links TRBV2 to TRBJ2-3; 9 nucleotides align to TRBD1. Germline loops: CDR1 SNHLY, CDR2 FYNNEI. This CDR3 is built from 14 residues. The V gene end was trimmed by 9 bases and the J gene end by 6 bases; junction bases not matched to a gene: 10. CDR3 DNA: TGTGCCAGTGGACCGGGACAGGGACTCGATACGCAGTATTTT. Protein product: CASGPGQGLDTQYF.

The chain carries TRBV9 and TRBJ2-5; 9 bases fit TRBD1. The CDR3 length is 15 residues. Germline CDR1 reads SGDLS; CDR2 reads YYNGEE. V was clipped by 0 bases and J by 5 bases; unmatched bases: 5. Written as DNA, the CDR3 is TGTGCCAGCAGCGTAGACGGGACAGGGCACGAGACCCAGTACTTC. It codes for CASSVDGTGHETQYF.

The count of this clone is one. V usage is TRBV5-6 and J usage is TRBJ1-6, with 8 nucleotides matching TRBD1. CDR3 length: 15 residues. The trim removed 4 bases at V and 8 bases at J, leaving 8 bases unmatched. In germline, CDR1 is SGHDT, CDR2 YYEEEE. CDR3 in DNA: TGTGCCAGCAGCGAGACCGACAGGGGATATTCACCCCTCCACTTT. Encoded protein: CASSETDRGYSPLHF.

The rearrangement uses TRBV5-4 and TRBJ1-4; TRBD1 agrees at 10 bases. In germline, CDR1 is SGHNT, CDR2 YYREEE (reference sequence). V dropped 4 bases and J dropped 7; count of bases not matched to a gene: 7. This CDR3 has 15 amino acids. The CDR3 protein is CASSRQGAASEKLFF. CDR3 nucleotide sequence: TGTGCCAGCAGCCGACAGGGGGCGGCCTCTGAAAAACTGTTTTTT.

The chain links TRBV6-2 or TRBV6-3 to TRBJ2-4, with TRBD1 matching 7 bases. V shed 0 bases, J shed 9 bases, and the junction held 5 bases outside the gene matches. CDR3 length: 14 amino acids. From germline, CDR1 is MNHEY and CDR2 SVGEGT. The CDR3 here is CASSYSGQARIQYF. The CDR3, as DNA: TGTGCCAGCAGTTACTCCGGACAGGCTCGCATTCAGTACTTC.

The V call is TRBV9, the J call TRBJ2-2, with TRBD2 matching over 10 bases. Germline V CDR1 and CDR2: SGDLS, YYNGEE. V shed 0 bases, J shed 6 bases, and the junction held 5 bases outside the gene matches. The CDR3 runs 16 residues. The CDR3 DNA follows: TGTGCCAGCAGCGTAGAACTAGCGGGAAGGGCCGGGGAGCTGTTTTTT. As protein: CASSVELAGRAGELFF.

The V gene is TRBV28, the J gene TRBJ2-6, with D possibly TRBD1 on 6 matching bases. The CDR3 covers 19 residues. Germline CDR1 is MDHEN and CDR2 is SYDVKM. V lost 10 bases and J lost 0, with 25 bases in between. The CDR3 DNA reads TGTGCCATCACGGGGCTCGGCCAGGGGATTCGCTCTGGGGCCAACGTCCTGACTTTC. Translation: CAITGLGQGIRSGANVLTF.

This clone showed up just a few times. The chain links TRBV14 to TRBJ1-1; no reliable D call. This CDR3 is 16 amino acids long. The V gene lost 6 bases and the J gene lost 1 base, with 18 bases spanning the gap. Germline assignment: CDR1 SGHDN and CDR2 FVKESK. CDR3 amino acids: CASSPWLRGKNTEAFF. The CDR3 DNA is TGTGCCAGCAGTCCATGGTTACGGGGAAAGAACACTGAAGCTTTCTTT.

V and J are TRBV28 and TRBJ2-5; 12 nucleotides match TRBD2. This CDR3 contains 15 residues. Germline trimming cut 3 bases from V and 3 bases from J; bases unmatched to any gene: 2. Germline loops: CDR1 MDHEN, CDR2 SYDVKM. CDR3 protein: CASSFRTSGKETQYF. The CDR3 DNA reads as TGTGCCAGCAGTTTCCGGACTAGCGGGAAAGAGACCCAGTACTTC. Full variable domain (outside the CDR3, taken from reference TRBV28 and TRBJ2-5): DVKVTQSSRYLVKRTGEKVFLECVQDMDHENMFWYRQDPGLGLRLIYFSYDVKMKEKGDIPEGYSVSREKKERFSLILESASTNQTSMYLCASSFRTSGKETQYFGPGTRLLVL.

The V gene is TRBV6-2 or TRBV6-3, the J gene TRBJ2-5; TRBD1 matches 7 bases. Looked up from germline, CDR1 is MNHEY and CDR2 is SVGEGT. V lost 5 bases and J lost 5; bases outside the gene matches: 14. This CDR3 comprises 16 residues. CDR3: CASSPPTGTEGETQYF. The CDR3 nucleotides are TGTGCCAGCAGTCCCCCCACCGGGACAGAAGGTGAGACCCAGTACTTC.

The V gene is TRBV6-2 or TRBV6-3, the J gene TRBJ2-5; D ambiguous. Germline CDR1 is MNHEY and CDR2 is SVGEGT. This CDR3 comprises 15 residues. Trimming left V 0 bases short and J 2 bases short, with 10 bases between. The CDR3 sequence is CASSYSITAQETQYF. CDR3 DNA sequence: TGTGCCAGCAGTTACTCGATCACAGCACAAGAGACCCAGTACTTC.

This chain connects TRBV19 to TRBJ1-5; 11 nucleotides match TRBD1. Germline CDR1 reads LNHDA; CDR2 reads SQIVND (reference sequence). The trim removed 6 bases at V and 5 bases at J, leaving 6 bases unmatched. The CDR3 length is 15 residues. The CDR3 sequence: CASRTGQGADQPQHF. For the CDR3, the DNA is TGTGCCAGTAGAACCGGACAGGGGGCGGATCAGCCCCAGCATTTT.

The V gene is TRBV6-2 or TRBV6-3, the J gene TRBJ2-7; 9 bases are a match to TRBD1. In germline, CDR1 is MNHEY, CDR2 SVGEGT. This CDR3 region has 14 residues. V shed 0 bases, J shed 5 bases, and the junction held 2 bases outside the gene matches. CDR3 nucleotides: TGTGCCAGCAGTTACTCGACAGGGGGAGACGAGCAGTACTTC. This sequence encodes CASSYSTGGDEQYF.

The chain recombines TRBV4-2 with TRBJ2-7; 8 nucleotides match TRBD2. The germline gives CDR1 LGHNA, CDR2 YNFKEQ. V dropped 0 bases and J dropped 5; count of bases not matched to a gene: 15. CDR3 size: 18 residues. CDR3 loop: CASSQDPPGLGGGNEQYF. CDR3 nucleotides: TGTGCCAGCAGCCAAGATCCCCCGGGACTAGGTGGGGGGAACGAGCAGTACTTC.

The chain carries TRBV19 and TRBJ1-2; maybe TRBD1 (6 bases). The germline CDR1 and CDR2 sequences are LNHDA and SQIVND (reference sequence). Trimming stripped 5 bases from V and 8 bases from J, with 18 bases between. This CDR3 comprises 14 residues. CDR3 DNA: TGTGCCAGTAGTGCACAGGGATTGATGGGAGGCTACACCTTC. Protein sequence: CASSAQGLMGGYTF.